Listed here is a single T cell receptor beta chain. TCRdb's copy holds only in-frame clones and misses some; the assay was immunoSEQ multiplex PCR. This table has tens of thousands of clones, almost 90% appearing once. These data are taken from a study of PD-1 blockade in classical Hodgkin lymphoma. All trial patients relapsed after autologous stem cell transplantation. Germline values: CDR1 MNHEY, CDR2 SMNVEV (reference sequence). This CDR3 is 14 amino acids long. V was trimmed by 5 bases and J by 4 bases, leaving 9 bases between them. The specimen comprised peripheral blood mononuclear cells (PBMCs), sampled at baseline. The source of this sequence is a human donor with classical Hodgkin lymphoma. The chain is built from TRBV27 and TRBJ2-6, with no clear D. CDR3 sequence reads: CASSPIPGANVLTF. CDR3 bases: TGTGCCAGCAGTCCCATCCCCGGGGCCAACGTCCTGACTTTC.